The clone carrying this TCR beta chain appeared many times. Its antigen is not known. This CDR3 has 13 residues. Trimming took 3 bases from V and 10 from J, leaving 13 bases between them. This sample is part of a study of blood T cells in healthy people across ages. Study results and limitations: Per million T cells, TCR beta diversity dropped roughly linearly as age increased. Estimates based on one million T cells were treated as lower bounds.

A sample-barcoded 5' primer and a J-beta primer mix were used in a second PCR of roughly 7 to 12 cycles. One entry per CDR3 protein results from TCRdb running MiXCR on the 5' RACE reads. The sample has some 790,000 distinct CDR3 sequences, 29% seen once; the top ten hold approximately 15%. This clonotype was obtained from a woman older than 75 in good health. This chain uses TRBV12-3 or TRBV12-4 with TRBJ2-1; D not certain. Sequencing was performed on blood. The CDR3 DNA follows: TGTGCCAGCAGTTTTCAGGTCTTGATGGAGCAGTTCTTC. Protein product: CASSFQVLMEQFF.